The 20 T cell receptor beta chains presented below share a single source sample, sequenced in a study of beta chain features in type 1 diabetes (dated by TCRdb to about 2018). The investigation overall reported the following: A moderate but significant shortening of TCRB CDR3 length was observed in type 1 diabetes patients in all four CD4+ subsets.

The library was obtained by the immunoSEQ multiplex PCR assay. The entire isolated RNA was reverse transcribed using the High Capacity cDNA Reverse Transcription Kit, and thus expressed TCRB transcripts were sequenced. Entries here come from immuneACCESS through TCRdb and include only in-frame sequences with V and J called. Some clones fail to appear in such tables; in the studies checked, an unresolved V gene covers under half of the shortfall, and the cause of the remainder is unknown. Present in this sample are approximately 600,000 clones, over 10% of which were seen just once. The top ten clones comprise 0.095% to 0.15% of the sample. These TCRs' antigens remain unknown. The sequenced sample consisted of naive CD4+ T cells from blood. The cell subset or site label, as the study defines it: true naive CD4+ T cells. These TCRs come from a man aged 25-45 years with type 1 diabetes.

This clone occurred a few times. The V gene is TRBV5-4, the J gene TRBJ2-1; 10 positions agree with TRBD1. CDR3 length equals 15 residues. The trim removed 6 bases at V and 6 bases at J, leaving 9 bases unmatched. Germline V gene data show CDR1 as SGHNT and CDR2 as YYREEE (reference sequence). CDR3 coding DNA: TGTGCCAGCACCCCGACAGGGGGCAGAACCAATGAGCAGTTCTTC. This encodes CASTPTGGRTNEQFF.

The CDR3 loop is CASSTGYAGYTF. The DNA for the CDR3 is TGTGCCAGCAGTACAGGGTACGCTGGCTACACCTTC. J is TRBJ1-2 and V is TRBV7-2, with D possibly TRBD1 on 6 matching bases. Germline loops: CDR1 SGHTA, CDR2 FQGNSA. The germline V and J ends were trimmed by 6 bases and 7 bases, with 12 bases remaining between them. The CDR3 is 12 residues long.

V gene TRBV7-9 combines with J gene TRBJ2-7; D may be TRBD2 (6 bases). V lost 4 bases to trimming and J lost 5 bases, with 15 bases between them. This CDR3 has 14 amino acids. Germline assignment: CDR1 SEHNR and CDR2 FQNEAQ (reference sequence). The CDR3 DNA is TGTGCCAGCAGCTCGGGACTGACTACCGACGAGCAGTACTTC. Protein sequence: CASSSGLTTDEQYF.

The chain employs TRBV18 and TRBJ2-6; the D is unclear. The CDR3 extends over 16 amino acids. The V end was cut by 5 bases, the J end by 1 base, with 12 bases between. Germline-derived CDR1 and CDR2 are KGHSH and LQKENI. The CDR3 reads CASSNPDKSGANVLTF. CDR3 coding DNA: TGTGCCAGCTCAAATCCCGACAAGTCTGGGGCCAACGTCCTGACTTTC. The entire variable domain, with the rest obtained from reference TRBV18 and TRBJ2-6, is as follows: NAGVMQNPRHLVRRRGQEARLRCSPMKGHSHVYWYRQLPEEGLKFMVYLQKENIIDESGMPKERFSAEFPKEGPSILRIQQVVRGDSAAYFCASSNPDKSGANVLTFGAGSRLTVL.

Of note for this clone: The sample carries other DNA sequences with the same CDR3. The chain combines TRBV20-1 with TRBJ2-5; the D gene is possibly TRBD1 (6 bases). The CDR3 sequence is 11 residues long. Germline CDR1 is DFQATT and CDR2 is SNEGSKA (reference sequence). V lost 3 bases, J lost 4 bases, and 6 bases lay in between. CDR3 nucleotides: TGCAGTGCTAGGGACAGAGAGACCCAGTACTTC. It yields the protein CSARDRETQYF.

V and J are TRBV28 and TRBJ1-6; D is unclear. Germline values: CDR1 MDHEN, CDR2 SYDVKM. The CDR3 loop spans 14 amino acids. With 2 bases removed from V and 8 bases from J, the gap between germline ends came to 10 bases. The CDR3 DNA is TGTGCCAGCAGTTTACGGACCGGGGATTCACCCCTCCACTTT. It yields the protein CASSLRTGDSPLHF.

The chain employs TRBV13 and TRBJ1-6; D is possibly TRBD1 (6 bases). This CDR3 has 16 residues. V lost 4 bases, J lost 0 bases, and 10 bases lay in between. Germline-derived CDR1 and CDR2 are PRHDT and FYEKMQ (reference sequence). CDR3 sequence reads: CASSSDRRSYNSPLHF. The DNA of the CDR3 is TGTGCCAGCAGCTCCGACAGGCGCTCCTATAATTCACCCCTCCACTTT.

The V call is TRBV7-8, the J call TRBJ2-3; possible D gene TRBD2, 5 bases. CDR1 and CDR2 from the germline V gene are SGHVS and FQNEAQ. CDR3 size: 16 residues. V lost 6 bases and J 0 bases, leaving 16 bases between the germline ends. The CDR3 DNA is TGTGCCAGCAGTTCCTACGGGGAACTTAGCACAGATACGCAGTATTTT. Translating gives CASSSYGELSTDTQYF.

In this sample, this clone turned up a few times. The same CDR3 arises from other DNA sequences in this sample as well. This chain joins TRBV5-4 and TRBJ2-5; D not certain. The length of the CDR3 is 13 residues. V shed 1 base and J shed 2 bases, with 6 bases lying between them. Per germline, CDR1 SGHNT and CDR2 YYREEE (reference sequence). Here the CDR3 DNA reads TGTGCCAGCAGCTTGATCGGACAAGAGACCCAGTACTTC. It yields the protein CASSLIGQETQYF. Supplemented by reference TRBV5-4 and TRBJ2-5, the full variable domain reads ETGVTQSPTHLIKTRGQQVTLRCSSQSGHNTVSWYQQALGQGPQFIFQYYREEENGRGNFPPRFSGLQFPNYSSELNVNALELDDSALYLCASSLIGQETQYFGPGTRLLVL.

This clone has a handful of counts. The chain has TRBV27 and TRBJ1-2, with 7 bases that match TRBD1. There are 15 residues in the CDR3. V was clipped by 3 bases and J by 4 bases; unmatched bases: 8. Germline V gives CDR1 MNHEY, CDR2 SMNVEV (reference sequence). The CDR3 sequence is CASSFLRQGGYGYTF. CDR3 nucleotide sequence: TGTGCCAGCAGTTTCCTCCGACAGGGAGGCTATGGCTACACCTTC.

This clone was seen a few times. This sequence joins TRBV7-9 and TRBJ2-7; 9 bases are a match to TRBD1. This CDR3 has 15 amino acids. After removal of 5 bases from V and 2 bases from J, the junction contained 7 bases not matched to a gene. The V gene's germline CDR1 is SEHNR and CDR2 FQNEAQ (reference sequence). CDR3 sequence reads: CASSAAGQGPYEQYF. The CDR3 DNA is TGTGCCAGCAGCGCGGCGGGACAGGGACCCTACGAGCAGTACTTC.

This clone was counted between two and nine times. V gene TRBV30 combines with J gene TRBJ1-4, with a tentative D call TRBD1 (5 bases). Germline lookup yields CDR1 GTSNPN and CDR2 SVGIG (reference sequence). V gave up 3 bases and J gave up 3 bases, with 20 bases separating them. This CDR3 is 17 amino acids long. CDR3 protein: CAWRGSAGSGPNEKLFF. CDR3 DNA sequence: TGTGCCTGGAGAGGCTCTGCAGGGAGCGGACCTAATGAAAAACTGTTTTTT.

In this sample, this clone turned up many times. V usage is TRBV23-1 and J usage is TRBJ2-1; perhaps D is TRBD1 or TRBD2 (6 bases each). TRBV23-1 is filed as an ORF, its function uncertain. The V end lost 8 bases, the J end lost 9 bases, and 14 bases lay between the germline ends. CDR3 size: 12 residues. The CDR3 nucleotides read TGCGCCAGCGTTGCAGGGGAGGCTGAGCAGTTCTTC. Its translation is CASVAGEAEQFF.

This clone appeared a few times. V and J are TRBV28 and TRBJ2-1; TRBD2 matches 9 bases. The junction had 3 bases not matched to a gene; V was cut back by 7 bases and J by 2 bases. The length of the CDR3 is 14 residues. CDR1 and CDR2 (germline): MDHEN, SYDVKM. CDR3: CASILAGPYNEQFF. CDR3 in DNA: TGTGCCAGCATCCTAGCGGGGCCCTACAATGAGCAGTTCTTC.

The chain joins TRBV29-1 to TRBJ1-2; D unclear. CDR1 is SQVTM, CDR2 ANQGSEA, per germline. The CDR3 runs to 11 residues. V gave up 0 bases and J gave up 10 bases, with 9 bases separating them. The CDR3 here is CSVEDRVSYTF. The CDR3 DNA sequence: TGCAGCGTTGAAGATCGGGTGTCCTACACCTTC.

The rearrangement uses TRBV5-4 and TRBJ2-6; no firm D call. Germline V gives CDR1 SGHNT, CDR2 YYREEE (reference sequence). The ends were cut back, 2 bases at V and 4 bases at J, with 10 bases in the middle. The CDR3 spans 15 residues. The CDR3 spells CASSLVRSGANVLTF. DNA of the CDR3: TGTGCCAGCAGCTTAGTCCGCTCGGGGGCCAACGTCCTGACTTTC.

This rearrangement joins TRBV5-1 to TRBJ2-7; the D is unclear. The CDR3 loop spans 15 amino acids. The ends were cut back, 4 bases at V and 0 bases at J, with 14 bases in the middle. CDR1 and CDR2 (germline): SGHRS, YFSETQ. As DNA, the CDR3 is TGCGCCAGCAGCCCGACACTTGGATCCTCCTACGAGCAGTACTTC. This translates into CASSPTLGSSYEQYF.

This clone was seen only a few times. This rearrangement joins TRBV9 to TRBJ2-2; tentatively, D is TRBD1 (6 bases). V was cut by 3 bases and J by 5 bases, with 14 bases left in between. Germline V CDR1 and CDR2: SGDLS, YYNGEE. The CDR3 has 15 residues. CDR3 sequence reads: CASSAHQGYTGELFF. The CDR3 bases are TGTGCCAGCAGCGCGCATCAGGGGTATACCGGGGAGCTGTTTTTT.

The chain joins TRBV27 to TRBJ2-3; 7 nucleotides match TRBD1. There are 14 residues in the CDR3. The V gene's germline CDR1 is MNHEY and CDR2 SMNVEV (reference sequence). Trimming removed 2 bases from V and 5 bases from J; junction bases left unmatched: 4. In nucleotides, the CDR3 is TGTGCCAGCAGTTTAGGGCAGGGGGTAGATACGCAGTATTTT. Amino acid sequence: CASSLGQGVDTQYF.

There are a few counts of this clone. In the same sample, other DNA sequences code for this CDR3. The chain is built from TRBV7-9 and TRBJ1-4; D is uncertain. Per the germline V gene, CDR1 is SEHNR and CDR2 is FQNEAQ (reference sequence). Trimming cost V 5 bases and J 7 bases, with 5 bases left between them. The CDR3 sequence is 11 residues long. The CDR3 DNA reads TGTGCCAGCAGCCTGAGTGAAAAACTGTTTTTT. Its translation: CASSLSEKLFF.